This T cell receptor (beta chain) was retrieved from a study of shared clonotypes between healthy human individuals. Study in general: Used for every donor were three CD4 naive, three CD4 memory, two CD8 naive and one CD8 memory plate. Study-wide points: Clonotype sharing across a few donors was observed for about 5.2% of naive CD4 clonotypes. The represented genetic and exposure-history diversity was limited by the small number of donors.

DNA at roughly 0.2 ug, 25,000 to 30,000 T cell genomes, went into sorted-subset replicate PCRs. Sequencing was performed with immunoSEQ multiplex PCR; in TCRdb, only in-frame clones are kept and a portion is missing. The sample contains hundreds of thousands of clones, about 96% of which appear only once. CD8 cells classed as naive were CD45RO-negative and positively selected for CCR7, excluding terminally differentiated effector memory CD45RA+ cells. Trimming removed 1 base at V and 15 bases at J, with 20 bases between. The CDR3 is 14 amino acids. Germline V lookup: CDR1 MGHRA, CDR2 YSYEKL. In regard to this clone: Its antigen is not known.

This TCR was recovered from a woman aged 30 to 39 in good health. The sequenced sample was naive CD8+ T cells sorted from blood. This chain connects TRBV4-1 to TRBJ2-3; D is tentatively TRBD1 or TRBD2 (6 bases each). The CDR3 coding sequence is TGCGCCAGCAGCCAAGCGTCAAGGGGGGCCCCCGAATATTTT. Translating gives CASSQASRGAPEYF.